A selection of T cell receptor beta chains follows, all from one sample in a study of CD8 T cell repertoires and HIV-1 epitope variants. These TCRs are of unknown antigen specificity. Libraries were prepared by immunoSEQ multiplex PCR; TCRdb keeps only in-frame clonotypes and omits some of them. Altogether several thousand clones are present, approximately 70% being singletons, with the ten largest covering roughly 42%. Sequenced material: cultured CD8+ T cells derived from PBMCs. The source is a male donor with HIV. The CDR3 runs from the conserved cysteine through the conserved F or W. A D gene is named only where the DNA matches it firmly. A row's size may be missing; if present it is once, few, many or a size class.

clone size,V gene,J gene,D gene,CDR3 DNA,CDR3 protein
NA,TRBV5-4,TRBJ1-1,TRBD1,TGTGCCAGCAGCTTGGAGAGGGGGCTGAACGCTGAAGCTTTCTTT,CASSLERGLNAEAFF
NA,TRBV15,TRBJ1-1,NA,TGTGCCACCAGCGGGGCCGGCAGGATTAGCACTGAAGCTTTCTTT,CATSGAGRISTEAFF
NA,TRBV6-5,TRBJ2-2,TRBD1,TGTGCCAGCAGCCTTGACAGGGCGGCCGGGGAGCTGTTTTTT,CASSLDRAAGELFF
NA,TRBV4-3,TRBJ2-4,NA,TGCGCCAGCAGCCAAGTCGGGGATCAAGACATTCAGTACTTC,CASSQVGDQDIQYF
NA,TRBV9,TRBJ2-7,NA,TGTGCCAGCAGCGTAGGGGGCAGCAACTACGAGCAGTACTTC,CASSVGGSNYEQYF
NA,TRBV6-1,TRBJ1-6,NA,TGTGCCAGCCGATTACGGAATTCACCCCTCCACTTT,CASRLRNSPLHF
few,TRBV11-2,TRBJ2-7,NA,TGTGCCAGCAGCTTAGACGCCAGATACGAGCAGTACTTC,CASSLDARYEQYF
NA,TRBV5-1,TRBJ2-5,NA,TGCGCCAGCAGACATCAGCCCCTTCTTGGTGAGACCCAGTACTTC,CASRHQPLLGETQYF
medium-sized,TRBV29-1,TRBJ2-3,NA,TGCAGCGCGGCGGGCACCGAGTCCACAGATACGCAGTATTTT,CSAAGTESTDTQYF
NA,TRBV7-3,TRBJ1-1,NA,TGTGCCAGCAGCTTAAGCACTTACGGCACTGAAGCTTTCTTT,CASSLSTYGTEAFF
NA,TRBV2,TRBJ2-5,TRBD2,TGTGCCAGCCAGCACGGAGCGGGGCTTGGGGAGCAGTACTTC,CASQHGAGLGEQYF
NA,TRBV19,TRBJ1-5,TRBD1,TGTGCCAGTAGTCCCGGACAGGCGGCTCAGCCCCAGCATTTT,CASSPGQAAQPQHF
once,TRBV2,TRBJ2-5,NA,TGTGCCAGCAGGGGCTTCACAGGGAGGGAGACCCAGTACTTC,CASRGFTGRETQYF
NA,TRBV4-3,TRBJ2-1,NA,TGCGCCAGCAGCCAAGAAAGGGTTGGCAATGAGCAGTTCTTC,CASSQERVGNEQFF
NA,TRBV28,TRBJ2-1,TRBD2,TGTGCCAGCAGCCCTGGGGAGGTTTTTGATTTAGCGGGGGGGTGGTACAATGAGCAGTTCTTC,CASSPGEVFDLAGGWYNEQFF
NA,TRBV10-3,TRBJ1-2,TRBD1,TGTGCCATCCGTTCGACAGGGGAAAGCTATGGCTACACCTTC,CAIRSTGESYGYTF
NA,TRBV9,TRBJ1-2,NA,TGTGCCAGCAGCGTAGCCGGCACCAGTGCTGATGGCTACACCTTC,CASSVAGTSADGYTF
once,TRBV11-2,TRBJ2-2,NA,TGTGCCAGCACCTCCACCGGGGAGCTGTTTTTT,CASTSTGELFF
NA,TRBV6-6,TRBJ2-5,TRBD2,TGTGCCAGCAGCCGAGCTTTGGGGGAGGGCCGTGAGACCCAGTACTTC,CASSRALGEGRETQYF
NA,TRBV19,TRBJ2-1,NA,TGTGCCAGTAGTATAGATGACAGATCCTACAATGAGCAGTTCTTC,CASSIDDRSYNEQFF
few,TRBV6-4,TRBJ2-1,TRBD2,TGTGCCAGCAGTGAAACTAGCGGGGACCAGGATGAGCAGTTCTTC,CASSETSGDQDEQFF
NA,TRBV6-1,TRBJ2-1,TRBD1,TGTGCCAGCAGTGATACCCTCCCGGGACAGGGATACAATGAGCAGTTCTTC,CASSDTLPGQGYNEQFF
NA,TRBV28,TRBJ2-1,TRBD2,TGTGCCAGCATCCCCCTAGCGGGAGATGACAATGAGCAGTTCTTC,CASIPLAGDDNEQFF
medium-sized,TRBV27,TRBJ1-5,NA,TGTGCCAGCAGTTTAGACGGAGATAGCAATCAGCCCCAGCATTTT,CASSLDGDSNQPQHF
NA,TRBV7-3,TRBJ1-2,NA,TGCGCCAGCAGCCAAGATCCCCCAGACTTGGACTATGGCTACACCTTC,CASSQDPPDLDYGYTF
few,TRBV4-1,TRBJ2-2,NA,TGCGCCAGCAGCCAAGATGAGGGAGGGGGCCGGACCGGGGAGCTGTTTTTT,CASSQDEGGGRTGELFF
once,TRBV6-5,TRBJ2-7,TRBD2,TGTGCCAGCAGTTACAGCGGGGGTTCCTACGAGCAGTACTTC,CASSYSGGSYEQYF
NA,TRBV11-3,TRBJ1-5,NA,TGTGCCAGCAGCAGGGACCAGGAGGGTCAGCCCCAGCATTTT,CASSRDQEGQPQHF
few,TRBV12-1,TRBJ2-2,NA,TGTGCCAGCAGCGTTAGGGTAGCCCTGAACACCGGGGAGCTGTTTTTT,CASSVRVALNTGELFF
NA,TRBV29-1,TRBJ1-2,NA,TGCAGCGTTGAGGAAGGGCAACGCTATGGCTACACCTTC,CSVEEGQRYGYTF
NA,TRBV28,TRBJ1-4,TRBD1,TGTGCCAGCAGACGGTCAGGGGGCGATGAAAAACTGTTTTTT,CASRRSGGDEKLFF
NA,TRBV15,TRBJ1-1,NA,TGTGCCACCAGCAGAGGGACATCTACTAACACTGAAGCTTTCTTT,CATSRGTSTNTEAFF
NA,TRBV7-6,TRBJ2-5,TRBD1,TGTGCCAGCAGACCCGGGACAGGGTGGCAAGAGACCCAGTACTTC,CASRPGTGWQETQYF
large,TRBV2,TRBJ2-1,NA,TGTGCCAGCAGTGAGGGGGGGACATTGAATGAGCAGTTCTTC,CASSEGGTLNEQFF
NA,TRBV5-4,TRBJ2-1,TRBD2,TGTGCCAGCAGCTTACTAGCGGGACTCCACAATGAGCAGTTCTTC,CASSLLAGLHNEQFF
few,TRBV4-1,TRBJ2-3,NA,TGCGCCAGCAGCCAAGAGCCGGGGACCGATCCGTCGGATACGCAGTATTTT,CASSQEPGTDPSDTQYF
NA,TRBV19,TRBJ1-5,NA,TGTGCCAGTAGTATGGGGGTGGGGGCAAATCAGCCCCAGCATTTT,CASSMGVGANQPQHF
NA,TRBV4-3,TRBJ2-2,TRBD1,TGCGCCAGCAGCCCCCGGACAGGCATCACCGGGGAGCTGTTTTTT,CASSPRTGITGELFF
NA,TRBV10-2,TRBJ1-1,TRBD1,TGCGCCAGCAGTGAAGACAGGGAGCGCCTGGCTTTCTTT,CASSEDRERLAFF
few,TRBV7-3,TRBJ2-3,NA,TGTGCCAGCAGCTTAATAGCGGAGAGCACAGATACGCAGTATTTT,CASSLIAESTDTQYF
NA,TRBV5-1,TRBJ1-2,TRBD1,TGCGCCAGCAGCGTGACTCCAGGGGGAGACTATGGCTACACCTTC,CASSVTPGGDYGYTF
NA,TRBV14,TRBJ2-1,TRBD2,TGTGCCAGCAGCCTCACGGTGGGAGCGGGGGCCTACAATGAGCAGTTCTTC,CASSLTVGAGAYNEQFF
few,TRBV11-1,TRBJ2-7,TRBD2,TGTGCCAGCAGTCTCACATCGACTAGCGGGGGGCCTTCTGGCGAGCAGTACTTC,CASSLTSTSGGPSGEQYF
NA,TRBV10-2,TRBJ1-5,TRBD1,TGCGCCAGCAGTGACTTTGACAGGGACCAGCCCCAGCATTTT,CASSDFDRDQPQHF
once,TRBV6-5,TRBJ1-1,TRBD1,TGTGCCAGCAGGAACCCCACGGACAGGGACACTGAAGCTTTCTTT,CASRNPTDRDTEAFF
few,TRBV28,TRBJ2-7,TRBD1,TGTGCCAGCAGTTCAGACAGGGCAGACGAGCAGTACTTC,CASSSDRADEQYF
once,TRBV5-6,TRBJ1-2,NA,TGTGCCAGCAGCGCGGGTACTTATGGCTACACCTTC,CASSAGTYGYTF
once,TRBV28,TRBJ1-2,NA,TGTGCCATCCTCTCCTACGGGGAAAACTATGGCTACACCTTC,CAILSYGENYGYTF